This T cell receptor (beta chain) stems from a study of blood T cell repertoires in COVID-19. Study background: The samples span acute and convalescent COVID-19 from the United States, Italy and Spain. PBMCs, B-cell-depleted T cells, or T cells provided the cDNA or gDNA that made up the material.

Here immunoSEQ multiplex PCR was the method, and the copy in TCRdb shows in-frame clones only, minus some. The sample carries around 300,000 clones, roughly 86% recorded once. This CDR3 region has 14 residues. Germline V CDR1 and CDR2: SNHLY, FYNNEI. The ends were cut back, 2 bases at V and 4 bases at J, with 11 bases in the middle. Recovered Cohort 3 donors showed two negative PCRs, clearance, or symptom resolution. This TCR came from a woman younger than 45 who had recovered from COVID-19. The chain links TRBV2 to TRBJ1-2; tentatively, D is TRBD1 (6 bases). The sequenced material came from PBMCs or T cells enriched from blood (not recorded which). The CDR3 coding sequence is TGTGCCAGCAGTGAACAGGGGATCGGCTATGGCTACACCTTC. This encodes CASSEQGIGYGYTF.